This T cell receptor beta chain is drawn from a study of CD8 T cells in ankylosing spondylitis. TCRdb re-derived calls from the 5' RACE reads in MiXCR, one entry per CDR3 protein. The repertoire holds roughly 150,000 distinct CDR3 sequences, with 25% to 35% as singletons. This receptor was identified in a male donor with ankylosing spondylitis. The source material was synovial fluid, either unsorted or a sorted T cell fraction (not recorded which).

CDR3: CASSSLIPGSGRITDTQYF. CDR3 coding DNA: TGTGCCAGCAGTTCTCTTATCCCCGGAAGCGGGAGGATCACAGATACGCAGTATTTT. The chain is built from TRBV28 and TRBJ2-3; 9 bases map to TRBD2. The CDR3 has 19 residues. V was clipped by 4 bases and J by 2 bases; unmatched bases: 16. Per the germline V gene, CDR1 is MDHEN and CDR2 is SYDVKM.